These 18 T cell receptor beta chains were sequenced from one sample in a study of T cells in Graves' hyperthyroidism and ophthalmopathy. The CDR3 regions of TCR beta were amplified from RNA transcripts. Researchers ran a first-round RT-PCR on the TCR CDR3 using the HTBI primer set. Each CDR3 protein gets one entry after TCRdb re-called the multiplex PCR reads with MiXCR. The sample has 370,000 or so distinct CDR3 sequences, 20% to 30% seen once. The sequencing sample was made of blood. The receptors were gathered from a man aged 50 or older with Graves' hyperthyroidism.

This clonotype has a handful of counts. CDR3: CSADAGTSGSLETQYF. The CDR3, as DNA: TGCAGTGCTGACGCCGGGACTAGCGGGAGTCTCGAGACCCAGTACTTC. The V gene is TRBV20-1, the J gene TRBJ2-5; 14 bases fit TRBD2. The CDR3 is 16 amino acids. V was pared by 5 bases and J by 5 bases, with 10 bases of the junction left unmatched. Per germline, CDR1 DFQATT and CDR2 SNEGSKA (reference sequence).

This clonotype was observed many times. V usage is TRBV12-3 or TRBV12-4 and J usage is TRBJ1-1; the D gene is possibly TRBD1 (5 bases). V was pared by 6 bases and J by 3 bases, with 11 bases between. The CDR3 contains 13 residues. CDR3 protein: CASSLQGYTEAFF. The CDR3 DNA reads TGTGCCAGCAGCTTGCAGGGATACACTGAAGCTTTCTTT.

The chain uses TRBV20-1 and TRBJ2-7, with D unclear. The length of the CDR3 is 12 residues. Germline assignment: CDR1 DFQATT and CDR2 SNEGSKA (reference sequence). V gave up 0 bases and J gave up 2 bases, with 5 bases separating them. The CDR3 reads CSAREQTYEQYF. The CDR3 coding sequence is TGCAGTGCTAGAGAACAGACCTACGAGCAGTACTTC.

This clonotype came up many times. V gene TRBV29-1 combines with J gene TRBJ1-1; TRBD1 is a possible D gene (5 bases). V gave up 6 bases and J gave up 0 bases, with 11 bases separating them. This CDR3 spans 13 amino acids. Germline-derived CDR1 and CDR2 are SQVTM and ANQGSEA. The CDR3 bases are TGCAGCGTGCGCCCGGGGGTGAACACTGAAGCTTTCTTT. Amino acids: CSVRPGVNTEAFF. Variable domain in full (rest from reference TRBV29-1 and TRBJ1-1): SAVISQKPSRDICQRGTSLTIQCQVDSQVTMMFWYRQQPGQSLTLIATANQGSEATYESGFVIDKFPISRPNLTFSTLTVSNMSPEDSSIYLCSVRPGVNTEAFFGQGTRLTVV.

Only a few counts were recorded for this clonotype. This chain joins TRBV27 and TRBJ2-5, with 9 bases that match TRBD2. The ends lost 4 bases at V and 9 bases at J; junction bases unmatched: 9. This CDR3 has 14 amino acids. Germline assignment: CDR1 MNHEY and CDR2 SMNVEV (reference sequence). CDR3 DNA sequence: TGTGCCAGCAGTTCCAGCGGGGGGACTGGGGCCCAGTACTTC. Translation gives CASSSSGGTGAQYF.

Turning to this clonotype: The germline gene is not matched at one end of the junction; a read error may be the cause. The V call is TRBV11-1, the J call TRBJ2-2; perhaps D is TRBD1 or TRBD2 (5 bases each). The CDR3 contains 13 residues. The germline V gene has CDR1 SGHAT and CDR2 FQDESV (reference sequence). In DNA, the CDR3 is TGTGCCAGCAGCCTGGGGACCATAGGGGAACTGTTTTTT. Translation: CASSLGTIGELFF.

This clonotype occurred a few times. V gene TRBV13 combines with J gene TRBJ2-7; 11 positions agree with TRBD2. With 5 bases clipped from V and 5 bases from J, the junction kept 8 bases outside the gene matches. Germline CDR1 PRHDT, CDR2 FYEKMQ (reference sequence). This CDR3 contains 15 residues. The CDR3 nucleotides read TGTGCCAGCAGCCCAACTAGCGGGAGTTTGAACGAGCAGTACTTC. This codes for CASSPTSGSLNEQYF.

This clonotype was seen more than once but under ten times. The chain recombines TRBV20-1 with TRBJ2-7; 16 bases line up with TRBD2. Trimming took 2 bases from V and 0 from J; bases not matched to a gene: 10. Germline CDR1 is DFQATT and CDR2 is SNEGSKA (reference sequence). CDR3 length: 19 residues. The CDR3 DNA is TGCAGTGCTAGACCAAAGATGGGACTAGCGGGAGGGAGCTCCTACGAGCAGTACTTC. Its translation is CSARPKMGLAGGSSYEQYF.

This clonotype was counted a few times. The rearrangement uses TRBV6-2 or TRBV6-3 and TRBJ2-5; TRBD1 matches at 9 bases. This CDR3 comprises 15 residues. V was pared by 2 bases and J by 5 bases, with 6 bases of the junction left unmatched. Per germline, CDR1 MNHEY and CDR2 SVGEGT. CDR3 residues: CASSYLYGQGETQYF. Here the CDR3 DNA reads TGTGCCAGCAGTTACCTATATGGACAGGGGGAGACCCAGTACTTC.

The sample holds many counts of this clonotype. The chain uses TRBV7-2 and TRBJ2-1; possibly TRBD2 for D (7 bases). This CDR3 comprises 13 residues. Between the trimmed V and J ends, which lost 4 bases and 9 bases, there was a span of 13 bases. Germline CDR1 SGHTA, CDR2 FQGNSA. The CDR3 here is CASSSQGGGEQFF. DNA for the CDR3: TGTGCCAGCAGCTCGCAAGGGGGGGGTGAGCAGTTCTTC. The whole variable domain, filled in from reference TRBV7-2 and TRBJ2-1, reads GAGVSQSPSNKVTEKGKDVELRCDPISGHTALYWYRQSLGQGLEFLIYFQGNSAPDKSGLPSDRFSAERTGGSVSTLTIQRTQQEDSAVYLCASSSQGGGEQFFGPGTRLTVL.

In its sample, this clonotype was seen many times. The J gene is TRBJ2-1, the V gene TRBV5-1; 14 bases fit TRBD2. The germline V gene has CDR1 SGHRS and CDR2 YFSETQ. The CDR3 totals 18 residues. V lost 3 bases, J lost 4 bases, and 9 bases stayed unmatched. CDR3 in amino acids: CASSSGLAGGPWYNEQFF. CDR3 coding DNA: TGCGCCAGCAGCTCCGGACTAGCGGGAGGACCTTGGTACAATGAGCAGTTCTTC.

V gene TRBV28 combines with J gene TRBJ1-6; D is possibly TRBD1 (5 bases). Per germline, CDR1 MDHEN and CDR2 SYDVKM. The CDR3 contains 15 residues. V lost 8 bases to trimming and J lost 10 bases, with 21 bases between them. Written as DNA, the CDR3 is TGTGCCAGCCTTGAGGCAGGGCCCAGAAGATCACCCCTCCACTTT. The encoded protein is CASLEAGPRRSPLHF.

The V call is TRBV4-2, the J call TRBJ2-1; the D gene is possibly TRBD2 (6 bases). CDR3 length: 14 residues. Per germline, CDR1 LGHNA and CDR2 YNFKEQ. Between the trimmed V and J ends, which lost 0 bases and 7 bases, there was a span of 10 bases. The DNA for the CDR3 is TGTGCCAGCAGCCAAGAGGGGACTGCTAATGAGCAGTTCTTC. Protein product: CASSQEGTANEQFF.

The chain couples TRBV5-6 to TRBJ1-1, with D unclear. The V end lost 1 base, the J end lost 1 base, and 8 bases lay between the germline ends. The CDR3 has 14 amino acids. Germline V gene sequence: CDR1 SGHDT, CDR2 YYEEEE. The CDR3 loop reads CASSLLKPNTEAFF. CDR3 coding DNA: TGTGCCAGCAGCTTGTTGAAGCCGAACACTGAAGCTTTCTTT. Full variable domain (remainder filled in from reference TRBV5-6 and TRBJ1-1): DAGVTQSPTHLIKTRGQQVTLRCSPKSGHDTVSWYQQALGQGPQFIFQYYEEEERQRGNFPDRFSGHQFPNYSSELNVNALLLGDSALYLCASSLLKPNTEAFFGQGTRLTVV.

This clonotype turned up a few times. CDR3 in amino acids: CASSLEGQGKYEQYF. The CDR3 region has the DNA TGTGCCAGCAGCTTAGAGGGACAGGGCAAGTACGAGCAGTACTTC. The chain carries TRBV7-9 and TRBJ2-7, with 9 bases that match TRBD1. The J segment lost 4 bases and the V segment lost 1 base, leaving 5 bases of the junction unmatched. The CDR3 loop spans 15 amino acids. CDR1 is SEHNR, CDR2 FQNEAQ, per germline (reference sequence).

This clonotype has ten or more counts. The chain couples TRBV30 to TRBJ1-5; no clear D gene. The CDR3 is made up of 13 amino acids. CDR1 and CDR2 from the germline V gene are GTSNPN and SVGIG (reference sequence). Between the trimmed V and J ends, which lost 2 bases and 0 bases, there was a span of 5 bases. In nucleotides, the CDR3 is TGTGCCTGGAGTTTCGATAGCAATCAGCCCCAGCATTTT. This translates into CAWSFDSNQPQHF.

This clonotype came up a few times. The chain is built from TRBV6-1 and TRBJ2-2; 9 positions match TRBD2. V shed 7 bases and J 5 bases; nucleotides not matched to a gene: 17. Germline values: CDR1 MNHNS, CDR2 SASEGT. This CDR3 has 18 residues. Here the CDR3 reads CASIPGLALSRGTGELFF. The CDR3 DNA sequence: TGTGCCAGCATACCGGGACTAGCTCTCTCGAGGGGGACCGGGGAGCTGTTTTTT.

The V and J genes are TRBV20-1 and TRBJ2-4; the D is unclear. The CDR3 consists of 14 residues. Germline lookup yields CDR1 DFQATT and CDR2 SNEGSKA (reference sequence). V lost 4 bases, J lost 0 bases, and 10 bases lay in between. As DNA, the CDR3 is TGCAGTGCTATGGAACCCCTAGCCAAAAACATTCAGTACTTC. Encoded protein: CSAMEPLAKNIQYF.